Following are 30 T cell receptor beta chains from one sample sequenced in a study of shared clonotypes between healthy human individuals (dated by TCRdb to the early 2020s). The receptor library was made with the immunoSEQ multiplex PCR assay. TCRdb's version of the immuneACCESS table is confined to in-frame rearrangements and falls short of the full clone set. An unresolved V gene accounts for under half of the shortfall where checked; the remainder is of unknown origin. This sample holds about 2.3 million clones; 85% to 95% were observed only once. The ten top clones hold approximately 0.39% of the sample. Source material: naive CD4+ T cells from PBMCs. The sample's cell subset or site label, in plain terms: CD45RA+ positively selected. These receptors originate from a man younger than 35 in good health. Some clones in this sample may be carry-over from other donors' samples.

The V call is TRBV28, the J call TRBJ2-7, with D possibly called TRBD1 or TRBD2 (6 bases each). V lost 6 bases and J 4 bases, leaving 10 bases between the germline ends. Germline-derived CDR1 and CDR2 are MDHEN and SYDVKM. The length of the CDR3 is 12 residues. Here the CDR3 reads CASRRDTYEQYF. CDR3 DNA sequence: TGTGCCAGCAGGCGGGACACTTACGAGCAGTACTTC.

On this clone: The sample contains more than one DNA sequence encoding this CDR3. The chain joins TRBV7-9 to TRBJ2-3; D is uncertain. Germline assignment: CDR1 SEHNR and CDR2 FQNEAQ (reference sequence). V was shortened by 6 bases and J by 2 bases, with 3 bases between the two germline ends. The CDR3 covers 11 residues. The CDR3: CASSSTDTQYF. The CDR3 DNA follows: TGTGCCAGCAGTTCCACAGATACGCAGTATTTT.

Comments on this clone: The junction and the germline gene differ at one end; a read error may be behind it. J is TRBJ1-2 and V is TRBV28; 10 nucleotides line up with TRBD1. Per germline, CDR1 MDHEN and CDR2 SYDVKM. The CDR3 loop spans 12 amino acids. As DNA, the CDR3 is TGTGCCAGCAGTTTACCGGGGACAGGGGCCTACTTC. Translation gives CASSLPGTGAYF.

V and J are TRBV5-1 and TRBJ1-1; 8 nucleotides agree with TRBD1. The germline V gene has CDR1 SGHRS and CDR2 YFSETQ. The CDR3 runs to 17 residues. Trimming took 4 bases from V and 0 from J; bases not matched to a gene: 11. Here the CDR3 DNA reads TGCGCCAGCAGCCCCTCAGGCTCAGGGGGCATGAACACTGAAGCTTTCTTT. Translation: CASSPSGSGGMNTEAFF.

The chain recombines TRBV19 with TRBJ1-4; D not resolved. V was cut by 9 bases and J by 0 bases, with 11 bases left in between. CDR1 and CDR2 (germline): LNHDA, SQIVND (reference sequence). This CDR3 region has 14 residues. The CDR3 sequence: CASTRGSTNEKLFF. CDR3 nucleotides: TGTGCCAGCACCCGGGGATCAACTAATGAAAAACTGTTTTTT. Variable domain in full (rest from reference TRBV19 and TRBJ1-4): DGGITQSPKYLFRKEGQNVTLSCEQNLNHDAMYWYRQDPGQGLRLIYYSQIVNDFQKGDIAEGYSVSREKKESFPLTVTSAQKNPTAFYLCASTRGSTNEKLFFGSGTQLSVL.

The chain has TRBV28 and TRBJ1-5; D not resolved. V lost 6 bases and J lost 0, with 12 bases in between. The CDR3 is 15 residues long. Germline V gene data show CDR1 as MDHEN and CDR2 as SYDVKM. CDR3 sequence reads: CASRRGGYSNQPQHF. The CDR3 nucleotides read TGTGCCAGCAGGCGGGGAGGGTATAGCAATCAGCCCCAGCATTTT.

The chain couples TRBV29-1 to TRBJ1-4; tentatively, D is TRBD1 (5 bases). The CDR3 contains 12 residues. Per the germline V gene, CDR1 is SQVTM and CDR2 is ANQGSEA. V lost 7 bases and J 2 bases, leaving 8 bases between the germline ends. The CDR3 loop reads CSGQGTNEKLFF. The CDR3 DNA reads TGCAGCGGTCAGGGCACTAATGAAAAACTGTTTTTT.

The chain joins TRBV5-1 to TRBJ2-7; 7 bases match TRBD2. Germline V gene lookup returns CDR1 SGHRS and CDR2 YFSETQ. The CDR3 runs to 17 residues. V lost 1 base, J lost 0 bases, and 10 bases stayed unmatched. The CDR3 DNA follows: TGCGCCAGCAGCTTGAAACAGCGGGAACCTATCTCCTACGAGCAGTACTTC. Its translation is CASSLKQREPISYEQYF.

The chain has TRBV6-6 and TRBJ1-1; D unclear. The CDR3 runs to 14 residues. Trimming removed 3 bases from V and 0 bases from J, with 8 bases in between. Germline assignment: CDR1 MNHNY and CDR2 SVGAGI (reference sequence). The CDR3 DNA reads TGTGCCAGCAGTTATCTCGGGGTGAACACTGAAGCTTTCTTT. It translates to CASSYLGVNTEAFF.

This clone was detected only once. The J gene is TRBJ2-7, the V gene TRBV7-3; D gene uncertain. V dropped 6 bases and J dropped 1 base, with 7 bases sitting between them. Germline V gene lookup returns CDR1 SGHTA and CDR2 FQGTGA. The CDR3 extends over 12 amino acids. The chain's CDR3 is CASSAGSYEQYF. Here the CDR3 DNA reads TGTGCCAGCAGTGCCGGTTCCTACGAGCAGTACTTC.

This clone occurred once. J is TRBJ2-7 and V is TRBV6-6; D not resolved. The length of the CDR3 is 14 residues. Germline V gene lookup returns CDR1 MNHNY and CDR2 SVGAGI (reference sequence). Trimming removed 0 bases from V and 2 bases from J, with 8 bases in between. The CDR3 protein is CASSYSNGPYEQYF. As DNA, the CDR3 is TGTGCCAGCAGTTACTCGAACGGACCCTACGAGCAGTACTTC.

The chain employs TRBV7-2 and TRBJ1-1; D remains ambiguous. There are 15 residues in the CDR3. V was trimmed by 3 bases and J by 4 bases, leaving 15 bases between them. From germline, CDR1 is SGHTA and CDR2 FQGNSA. The CDR3 bases are TGTGCCAGCAGCTTTCTCTTCGGGAGGGTCACTGAAGCTTTCTTT. It translates to CASSFLFGRVTEAFF. The entire variable domain, with the rest obtained from reference TRBV7-2 and TRBJ1-1, is as follows: GAGVSQSPSNKVTEKGKDVELRCDPISGHTALYWYRQSLGQGLEFLIYFQGNSAPDKSGLPSDRFSAERTGGSVSTLTIQRTQQEDSAVYLCASSFLFGRVTEAFFGQGTRLTVV.

This chain joins TRBV5-4 and TRBJ2-2; 13 bases are a match to TRBD2. The CDR3 sequence is 17 residues long. The J segment lost 6 bases and the V segment lost 4 bases, leaving 9 bases of the junction unmatched. The germline CDR1 and CDR2 sequences are SGHNT and YYREEE (reference sequence). CDR3 sequence reads: CASSPGLAGITAGELFF. In DNA, the CDR3 is TGTGCCAGCAGCCCGGGACTAGCGGGAATTACGGCCGGGGAGCTGTTTTTT.

This chain connects TRBV2 to TRBJ2-3; 11 bases map to TRBD2. CDR1 is SNHLY, CDR2 FYNNEI, per germline. This CDR3 has 18 amino acids. V shed 5 bases, J shed 1 base, and the junction held 11 bases outside the gene matches. For the CDR3, the DNA is TGTGCCAGCAGTACATTCAAGACTAGCGGGACACGCACAGATACGCAGTATTTT. This gives the protein CASSTFKTSGTRTDTQYF.

The V and J genes are TRBV6-5 and TRBJ2-5, with D tentatively TRBD1 or TRBD2 (5 bases each). V dropped 6 bases and J dropped 5 bases, with 16 bases sitting between them. The CDR3 covers 14 residues. CDR1 MNHEY and CDR2 SVGAGI come from the germline V gene. This CDR3 is CASSRRESGETQYF. The CDR3 DNA sequence: TGTGCCAGCAGCCGAAGGGAGTCAGGGGAGACCCAGTACTTC.

Only one count was recorded for this clone. Written as DNA, the CDR3 is TGTGCCAGCAGTGGAACAGGGGTTTGGAACGGGGAGCTGTTTTTT. This sequence encodes CASSGTGVWNGELFF. The V call is TRBV6-1, the J call TRBJ2-2; 7 bases agree with TRBD1. The CDR3 has 15 residues. Germline V gene lookup returns CDR1 MNHNS and CDR2 SASEGT. Trimming took 4 bases from V and 7 from J; bases not matched to a gene: 9.

This clone appeared a single time. The rearrangement uses TRBV5-1 and TRBJ2-7, with 9 bases lining up with TRBD2. CDR1 is SGHRS and CDR2 is YFSETQ in the germline V gene. Trimming removed 3 bases from V and 0 bases from J; junction bases left unmatched: 7. The CDR3 loop spans 16 amino acids. CDR3 sequence: CASSSPTSGGSYEQYF. The CDR3 DNA reads as TGCGCCAGCAGCTCACCGACTAGCGGAGGCTCCTACGAGCAGTACTTC.

The DNA for the CDR3 is TGTGCCAGCAGTCTTTCTCCCCAGGGGGCAGGCTACACCTTC. Protein sequence: CASSLSPQGAGYTF. The genes are TRBV11-2 and TRBJ1-2; 8 nucleotides match TRBD1. The length of the CDR3 is 14 residues. The V and J ends lost 6 bases and 8 bases, in that order; junction bases with no gene match: 11. Per germline, CDR1 SGHAT and CDR2 FQNNGV.

The sample holds a few counts of this clone. The CDR3 nucleotides are TGTGCCAGCAGTTCCCTGGGACTAGGGAACAATGAGCAGTTCTTC. Encoded protein: CASSSLGLGNNEQFF. The rearrangement joins TRBV28 to TRBJ2-1, with 8 bases lining up with TRBD2. Germline V gene data show CDR1 as MDHEN and CDR2 as SYDVKM. The CDR3 runs 15 residues. V dropped 4 bases and J dropped 5; count of bases not matched to a gene: 7.

This sequence joins TRBV7-9 and TRBJ2-5, with D perhaps TRBD1 (5 bases). The CDR3 has 14 amino acids. Germline loops: CDR1 SEHNR, CDR2 FQNEAQ (reference sequence). Trimming stripped 2 bases from V and 5 bases from J, with 12 bases between. The CDR3 loop reads CASSLSGAGETQYF. In nucleotides, the CDR3 is TGTGCCAGCAGCTTAAGTGGGGCCGGGGAGACCCAGTACTTC.

The gene calls are TRBV7-2 and TRBJ2-5; 7 bases agree with TRBD2. The germline gives CDR1 SGHTA, CDR2 FQGNSA. With 0 bases clipped from V and 1 base from J, the junction kept 8 bases outside the gene matches. This CDR3 region has 17 residues. The CDR3 reads CASSLASYGRLQETQYF. The DNA of the CDR3 is TGTGCCAGCAGCTTAGCTTCTTACGGGAGGCTCCAAGAGACCCAGTACTTC.

V and J are TRBV18 and TRBJ2-3; D may be TRBD1 (6 bases). V lost 0 bases and J 3 bases, leaving 22 bases between the germline ends. The germline V gene encodes CDR1 KGHSH and CDR2 LQKENI. The CDR3 contains 19 residues. Here the CDR3 reads CASSPPNPFGTQTTDTQYF. The CDR3 DNA is TGTGCCAGCTCACCACCGAATCCGTTCGGGACACAAACGACAGATACGCAGTATTTT. Full variable domain (missing parts from reference TRBV18 and TRBJ2-3): NAGVMQNPRHLVRRRGQEARLRCSPMKGHSHVYWYRQLPEEGLKFMVYLQKENIIDESGMPKERFSAEFPKEGPSILRIQQVVRGDSAAYFCASSPPNPFGTQTTDTQYFGPGTRLTVL.

The V call is TRBV6-1, the J call TRBJ2-1, with D hard to call. The CDR3 has 13 residues. The germline V gene has CDR1 MNHNS and CDR2 SASEGT. V lost 0 bases to trimming and J lost 7 bases, with 7 bases between them. The CDR3 DNA sequence: TGTGCCAGCAGTGAAGCCTGGTGGAATGAGCAGTTCTTC. The encoded protein is CASSEAWWNEQFF.

This clone has just a few counts. This chain joins TRBV25-1 and TRBJ1-3, with D hard to call. The CDR3 extends over 16 amino acids. Germline CDR1 and CDR2: MGHDK and SYGVNS. Trimming shortened V by 6 bases and J by 4 bases, and 19 bases separated the two germline ends. The DNA of the CDR3 is TGTGCCAGCAGCGCCGGCGGCGCGTCGGGAGGAAACACCATATATTTT. Residues: CASSAGGASGGNTIYF.

This chain links TRBV7-9 with TRBJ1-3, with a possible D match to TRBD1 (5 bases). This CDR3 contains 16 residues. CDR1 and CDR2 from the germline V gene are SEHNR and FQNEAQ (reference sequence). Trimming stripped 5 bases from V and 0 bases from J, with 14 bases between. The CDR3 reads CASSPDGTSSGNTIYF. DNA for the CDR3: TGTGCCAGCAGCCCCGACGGGACCAGCTCTGGAAACACCATATATTTT.

The chain employs TRBV29-1 and TRBJ2-3; D gene unclear. Trimming pared 7 bases from V and 2 bases from J, leaving 19 bases between. The germline gives CDR1 SQVTM, CDR2 ANQGSEA. CDR3 length: 15 residues. CDR3 nucleotides: TGCAGCGGTAGATACTCCTTAGTGGCCACAGATACGCAGTATTTT. Amino acids: CSGRYSLVATDTQYF.

V gene TRBV5-1 combines with J gene TRBJ2-7, with 8 bases identical to TRBD2. This CDR3 spans 17 amino acids. Trimming cost V 3 bases and J 4 bases; bases outside gene matches: 15. Looked up from germline, CDR1 is SGHRS and CDR2 is YFSETQ. Written as DNA, the CDR3 is TGCGCCAGCAGCTCGGGGCTAGCGGGTGGCTCCGGGTACGAGCAGTACTTC. Translation gives CASSSGLAGGSGYEQYF. Variable domain in full (rest from reference TRBV5-1 and TRBJ2-7): KAGVTQTPRYLIKTRGQQVTLSCSPISGHRSVSWYQQTPGQGLQFLFEYFSETQRNKGNFPGRFSGRQFSNSRSEMNVSTLELGDSALYLCASSSGLAGGSGYEQYFGPGTRLTVT.

Here the CDR3 DNA reads TGTGCCAGCAGGCTTTCACTTCAAACAGGGTATGGCACTGAAGCTTTCTTT. The encoded protein is CASRLSLQTGYGTEAFF. V usage is TRBV28 and J usage is TRBJ1-1; perhaps TRBD1 as D (6 bases). With 6 bases removed from V and 4 bases from J, the gap between germline ends came to 24 bases. Germline V gives CDR1 MDHEN, CDR2 SYDVKM. This CDR3 region has 17 residues. The full variable domain, with the rest looked up from reference TRBV28 and TRBJ1-1, is DVKVTQSSRYLVKRTGEKVFLECVQDMDHENMFWYRQDPGLGLRLIYFSYDVKMKEKGDIPEGYSVSREKKERFSLILESASTNQTSMYLCASRLSLQTGYGTEAFFGQGTRLTVV.

This chain uses TRBV5-1 with TRBJ2-7; 10 bases map to TRBD2. Trimming removed 2 bases from V and 2 bases from J; junction bases left unmatched: 4. The CDR3 sequence is 15 residues long. Germline V lookup: CDR1 SGHRS, CDR2 YFSETQ. CDR3 region: CASSLGLADAYEQYF. CDR3 nucleotide sequence: TGCGCCAGCAGCTTAGGACTAGCGGACGCCTACGAGCAGTACTTC. Combining the CDR3 with reference TRBV5-1 and TRBJ2-7 gives the whole variable domain KAGVTQTPRYLIKTRGQQVTLSCSPISGHRSVSWYQQTPGQGLQFLFEYFSETQRNKGNFPGRFSGRQFSNSRSEMNVSTLELGDSALYLCASSLGLADAYEQYFGPGTRLTVT.

This chain connects TRBV28 to TRBJ2-1; 11 bases fit TRBD2. Unmatched junction bases numbered 9, after V lost 6 bases and J lost 8 bases. CDR1 is MDHEN and CDR2 is SYDVKM in the germline V gene. The CDR3 contains 15 residues. CDR3 sequence: CASRLLAGARDEQFF. In DNA, the CDR3 is TGTGCCAGCAGATTACTAGCGGGAGCGAGGGATGAGCAGTTCTTC.